Following are 32 T cell receptor beta chains from one sample sequenced in a study of blood T cell repertoires in COVID-19. The method was immunoSEQ multiplex PCR; TCRdb's version includes in-frame clones alone and lacks a portion of them. This sample has fewer than 150,000 clones, with 80% to 85% found just once. Specimen: peripheral blood. These receptors were collected from a human donor in a cohort sampled during active COVID-19.

This chain connects TRBV9 to TRBJ2-3, with a possible D match to TRBD2 (7 bases). CDR3 size: 15 residues. Germline CDR1 and CDR2: SGDLS and YYNGEE. V was shortened by 0 bases and J by 7 bases, with 15 bases between the two germline ends. The CDR3 DNA reads as TGTGCCAGCAGCGTAGAGGGGGAGGGATTTTATACGCAGTATTTT. Amino acid sequence: CASSVEGEGFYTQYF.

The chain joins TRBV11-2 to TRBJ2-2; D unclear. The CDR3 consists of 14 residues. CDR1 is SGHAT and CDR2 is FQNNGV in the germline V gene. V was cut by 7 bases and J by 0 bases, with 9 bases left in between. The CDR3 is CASIKPTNTGELFF. CDR3 in DNA: TGTGCCAGCATCAAACCTACGAACACCGGGGAGCTGTTTTTT. Full variable domain (rest looked up from reference TRBV11-2 and TRBJ2-2): EAGVAQSPRYKIIEKRQSVAFWCNPISGHATLYWYQQILGQGPKLLIQFQNNGVVDDSQLPKDRFSAERLKGVDSTLKIQPAKLEDSAVYLCASIKPTNTGELFFGEGSRLTVL.

The rearrangement joins TRBV27 to TRBJ1-4, with D unclear. Between the trimmed V and J ends, which lost 2 bases and 6 bases, there was a span of 10 bases. Per the germline V gene, CDR1 is MNHEY and CDR2 is SMNVEV (reference sequence). CDR3 size: 14 residues. CDR3 bases: TGTGCCAGCAGTTTACGGGTGTTGGATGAAAAACTGTTTTTT. The encoded protein is CASSLRVLDEKLFF.

The chain combines TRBV6-5 with TRBJ1-1; 8 positions agree with TRBD1. The germline V gene has CDR1 MNHEY and CDR2 SVGAGI. The length of the CDR3 is 13 residues. After removal of 10 bases from V and 1 base from J, the junction contained 5 bases not matched to a gene. The CDR3 sequence is CATETGENTEAFF. The CDR3 DNA reads TGTGCCACCGAGACAGGGGAGAACACTGAAGCTTTCTTT.

This clone was counted a few times. V and J are TRBV27 and TRBJ2-6; TRBD1 matches at 7 bases. CDR1 is MNHEY, CDR2 SMNVEV, per germline (reference sequence). This CDR3 is built from 16 residues. Trimming removed 5 bases from V and 0 bases from J; junction bases left unmatched: 4. Here the CDR3 DNA reads TGTGCCAGCAGTCCCCGACAGGGCTCTGGGGCCAACGTCCTGACTTTC. The encoded protein is CASSPRQGSGANVLTF.

This chain links TRBV28 with TRBJ2-3, with D unresolved. Per germline, CDR1 MDHEN and CDR2 SYDVKM. V was pared by 5 bases and J by 3 bases, with 6 bases between. The CDR3 has 12 residues. As DNA, the CDR3 is TGTGCCAGCAGTGAAGCGACAGATACGCAGTATTTT. Translated, it gives CASSEATDTQYF.

The V gene is TRBV3-1 (or the pseudogene TRBV3-2), the J gene TRBJ2-1; 11 nucleotides align to TRBD2. The V gene end was trimmed by 7 bases and the J gene end by 4 bases; junction bases not matched to a gene: 9. The CDR3 length is 16 residues. The V gene's germline CDR1 is LGHDT and CDR2 YNNKEL (reference sequence). CDR3 sequence reads: CASTRVGTSGYNEQFF. The DNA of the CDR3 is TGTGCCAGCACCCGAGTGGGGACTAGCGGTTACAATGAGCAGTTCTTC.

The J gene is TRBJ1-4, the V gene TRBV19, with D maybe TRBD1 (6 bases). Per germline, CDR1 LNHDA and CDR2 SQIVND (reference sequence). This CDR3 is built from 16 residues. Trimming took off 5 bases at V and 11 bases at J, with 24 bases between the two ends. This CDR3 is CASSLRQESPSDKLFF. The CDR3 nucleotides are TGTGCCAGTAGTCTGCGACAGGAGAGCCCGTCGGACAAACTGTTTTTT.

This chain joins TRBV7-2 and TRBJ2-1, with 11 bases identical to TRBD2. Germline CDR1 reads SGHTA; CDR2 reads FQGNSA. The CDR3 has 13 residues. V shed 5 bases, J shed 9 bases, and the junction held 3 bases outside the gene matches. The CDR3 DNA follows: TGTGCCAGCAGCACGGGACTAGCGGCTGAGCAGTTCTTC. It encodes CASSTGLAAEQFF.

This clone occurred once. This sequence joins TRBV19 and TRBJ2-2; D is ambiguous. The CDR3 has 15 amino acids. Trimming took off 2 bases at V and 0 bases at J, with 7 bases between the two ends. Germline CDR1 LNHDA, CDR2 SQIVND (reference sequence). DNA of the CDR3: TGTGCCAGTAGTATATCTCGGGCGAACACCGGGGAGCTGTTTTTT. This gives the protein CASSISRANTGELFF.

The chain joins TRBV10-1 to TRBJ2-7; 7 nucleotides agree with TRBD1. The CDR3 runs to 12 residues. The junction had 10 bases not matched to a gene; V was cut back by 10 bases and J by 7 bases. Germline assignment: CDR1 WNHNN and CDR2 SYGVQD (reference sequence). For the CDR3, the DNA is TGCGCCACTACGGGACAGAATGGAGAGCAGTACTTC. Translation gives CATTGQNGEQYF.

The chain joins TRBV18 to TRBJ1-4; a possible D gene is TRBD1 (5 bases). Trimming cost V 5 bases and J 3 bases, with 10 bases left between them. CDR3 length: 14 residues. Germline CDR1 and CDR2: KGHSH and LQKENI. The CDR3: CASSSGYANEKLFF. The CDR3 region has the DNA TGTGCCAGCTCATCAGGGTACGCTAATGAAAAACTGTTTTTT.

V gene TRBV10-2 combines with J gene TRBJ2-6; D is possibly TRBD1 (5 bases). There are 18 residues in the CDR3. V lost 6 bases and J lost 4, with 22 bases in between. Germline CDR1 is WSHSY and CDR2 is SAAADI. CDR3 in amino acids: CASSRVGALLDGANVLTF. CDR3 nucleotide sequence: TGCGCCAGCAGCAGAGTAGGGGCCCTCTTGGACGGGGCCAACGTCCTGACTTTC.

The gene calls are TRBV19 and TRBJ2-7, with D perhaps matching TRBD2 (5 bases). From germline, CDR1 is LNHDA and CDR2 SQIVND (reference sequence). CDR3 length: 13 residues. V gave up 5 bases and J gave up 3 bases, with 11 bases separating them. CDR3 DNA: TGTGCCAGTAGTCCCGTCGGGAACTACGAGCAGTACTTC. It encodes CASSPVGNYEQYF.

This clone has a handful of counts. V is TRBV7-2 and J is TRBJ1-5; TRBD1 might be the D (6 bases). Germline-derived CDR1 and CDR2 are SGHTA and FQGNSA. Deletions cut 5 bases from V and 7 bases from J, with 21 bases between. The CDR3 covers 16 residues. CDR3 sequence: CASSVEVRGAGQPQHF. The CDR3 DNA reads TGTGCCAGCAGCGTAGAGGTTCGGGGGGCAGGCCAGCCCCAGCATTTT.

A single count supports this clone. The chain carries TRBV6-4 and TRBJ2-1, with D unclear. The CDR3 is 18 amino acids. CDR1 MRHNA and CDR2 SNTAGT come from the germline V gene. Trimming stripped 2 bases from V and 2 bases from J, with 19 bases between. CDR3 bases: TGTGCCAGCAGTGACGATATGCGCAACGGGTTCGCCTACAATGAGCAGTTCTTC. Translated, it gives CASSDDMRNGFAYNEQFF.

This chain connects TRBV7-9 to TRBJ1-6; unclear D gene. Deletions cut 0 bases from V and 16 bases from J, with 10 bases between. The length of the CDR3 is 12 residues. CDR1 and CDR2 (germline): SEHNR, FQNEAQ (reference sequence). The CDR3 DNA is TGTGCCAGCAGCTTAGCAGAGGGAGAACTCCACTTT. Translated: CASSLAEGELHF.

The chain employs TRBV6-1 and TRBJ2-5, with 8 positions matching TRBD2. From germline, CDR1 is MNHNS and CDR2 SASEGT. Trimming cost V 2 bases and J 0 bases; bases outside gene matches: 8. The CDR3 extends over 17 amino acids. CDR3 sequence: CASSELASGSYQETQYF. The CDR3 DNA is TGTGCCAGCAGTGAACTGGCTAGCGGGTCCTACCAAGAGACCCAGTACTTC.

V is TRBV6-5 and J is TRBJ1-1; 7 nucleotides agree with TRBD1. The CDR3 is 13 amino acids. Looked up from germline, CDR1 is MNHEY and CDR2 is SVGAGI. Trimming cost V 6 bases and J 1 base; bases outside gene matches: 2. CDR3 amino acids: CASRRQGNTEAFF. The CDR3 bases are TGTGCCAGCAGAAGACAGGGGAACACTGAAGCTTTCTTT.

The chain has TRBV2 and TRBJ2-3; 10 nucleotides agree with TRBD1. V gave up 10 bases and J gave up 5 bases; unmatched junction bases: 9. Germline values: CDR1 SNHLY, CDR2 FYNNEI. The CDR3 loop spans 14 amino acids. This chain's CDR3 is CATSRDRGLDTQYF. The CDR3 coding sequence is TGTGCCACCTCCAGGGACAGGGGCTTAGATACGCAGTATTTT. Drawing the rest from reference TRBV2 and TRBJ2-3, the complete variable domain is EPEVTQTPSHQVTQMGQEVILRCVPISNHLYFYWYRQILGQKVEFLVSFYNNEISEKSEIFDDQFSVERPDGSNFTLKIRSTKLEDSAMYFCATSRDRGLDTQYFGPGTRLTVL.

The J gene is TRBJ2-3, the V gene TRBV27, with 8 bases that match TRBD1. With V trimmed by 2 bases and J by 1 base, 2 bases remained unmatched. The CDR3 contains 15 residues. The germline CDR1 and CDR2 sequences are MNHEY and SMNVEV (reference sequence). The CDR3 DNA is TGTGCCAGCAGTTTAGGACAGGGCGGCACAGATACGCAGTATTTT. It translates to CASSLGQGGTDTQYF.

The genes are TRBV7-9 and TRBJ2-5, with TRBD2 matching 7 bases. This CDR3 region has 16 residues. The germline V gene has CDR1 SEHNR and CDR2 FQNEAQ (reference sequence). V lost 1 base to trimming and J lost 0 bases; unmatched junction nucleotides: 5. This CDR3 is CASSLVGGRDQETQYF. For the CDR3, the DNA is TGTGCCAGCAGCTTAGTCGGGGGGAGAGACCAAGAGACCCAGTACTTC.

The rearrangement links TRBV6-5 to TRBJ1-2, with D maybe TRBD1 (5 bases). The V gene's germline CDR1 is MNHEY and CDR2 SVGAGI. The V and J ends lost 6 bases and 5 bases respectively, with 19 bases between them. This CDR3 has 15 amino acids. For the CDR3, the DNA is TGTGCCAGCAGACTTAACTTCCAGGGTCGGTATGGCTACACCTTC. This codes for CASRLNFQGRYGYTF.

The J gene is TRBJ1-5, the V gene TRBV5-1; 9 positions agree with TRBD1. The CDR3 runs 14 residues. Germline V CDR1 and CDR2: SGHRS, YFSETQ. V lost 4 bases to trimming and J lost 8 bases; unmatched junction nucleotides: 7. DNA of the CDR3: TGCGCCAGCAGCCCCGGGACAGGGAGGGAGCCCCAGCATTTT. Residues: CASSPGTGREPQHF.

The chain combines TRBV6-2 or TRBV6-3 with TRBJ1-2; 11 nucleotides align to TRBD1. J was trimmed by 4 bases and V by 6 bases; bases with no gene match: 10. Germline-derived CDR1 and CDR2 are MNHEY and SVGEGT. The CDR3 has 16 residues. Here the CDR3 reads CASSPDRGRVGYGYTF. The CDR3 DNA reads TGTGCCAGCAGCCCGGACAGGGGGCGAGTCGGCTATGGCTACACCTTC.

This clone was detected only once. This sequence joins TRBV7-9 and TRBJ2-5; 8 bases line up with TRBD1. Trimming removed 4 bases from V and 4 bases from J; junction bases left unmatched: 2. This CDR3 has 13 amino acids. Germline CDR1 and CDR2: SEHNR and FQNEAQ (reference sequence). CDR3 in amino acids: CASSSTGGETQYF. CDR3 sequence (DNA): TGTGCCAGCAGCTCAACAGGGGGAGAGACCCAGTACTTC.

V usage is TRBV28 and J usage is TRBJ1-4, with unresolved D. V lost 6 bases and J lost 4, with 12 bases in between. From germline, CDR1 is MDHEN and CDR2 SYDVKM. The CDR3 loop spans 14 amino acids. CDR3 amino acids: CASSWEGFNEKLFF. In DNA form, the CDR3 reads TGTGCCAGCAGCTGGGAGGGATTTAATGAAAAACTGTTTTTT.

This chain joins TRBV5-1 and TRBJ1-5; D might be TRBD1 (5 bases). The V gene's germline CDR1 is SGHRS and CDR2 YFSETQ. V shed 5 bases and J shed 2 bases, with 8 bases lying between them. The CDR3 is 13 residues long. CDR3 residues: CASRAGGNQPQHF. The CDR3 nucleotides are TGCGCCAGCAGGGCGGGGGGCAATCAGCCCCAGCATTTT.

This chain joins TRBV5-1 and TRBJ2-7, with D possibly matching TRBD2 (7 bases). This CDR3 contains 17 residues. Trimming took off 2 bases at V and 5 bases at J, with 23 bases between the two ends. Germline CDR1 and CDR2: SGHRS and YFSETQ. CDR3 loop: CASSFGWAGALLHEQYF. The CDR3 DNA reads TGCGCCAGCAGCTTCGGTTGGGCGGGGGCGTTACTCCACGAGCAGTACTTC.

This chain connects TRBV4-1 to TRBJ2-4; 12 nucleotides match TRBD2. The V segment lost 0 bases and the J segment 3 bases; nucleotides outside the gene matches: 6. The CDR3 runs 18 residues. From germline, CDR1 is MGHRA and CDR2 YSYEKL. The CDR3 nucleotides are TGCGCCAGCAGCCAAGAGCTAGCGGGGGGGTATGGCAAAAACATTCAGTACTTC. It encodes CASSQELAGGYGKNIQYF.

V and J are TRBV28 and TRBJ2-7, with D possibly being TRBD2 (5 bases). The germline V gene has CDR1 MDHEN and CDR2 SYDVKM. Trimming left V 2 bases short and J 0 bases short, with 8 bases between. The CDR3 has 14 residues. For the CDR3, the DNA is TGTGCCAGCAGTTTAGTGGGGAGCTCCTACGAGCAGTACTTC. Residues: CASSLVGSSYEQYF.

CDR3 residues: CASSLPGVETQYF. The CDR3 region has the DNA TGTGCCAGCAGCCTGCCGGGGGTGGAGACCCAGTACTTC. J is TRBJ2-5 and V is TRBV5-8; D is possibly TRBD2 (6 bases). This CDR3 region has 13 residues. Trimming removed 4 bases from V and 5 bases from J, with 12 bases in between. Looked up from germline, CDR1 is SGHTS and CDR2 is YDEGEE.